This T cell receptor beta chain was obtained from a study of blood T cell repertoires in COVID-19. For the study at large: T cells, B-cell-depleted T cells, or PBMCs supplied cDNA or gDNA.

Measured with immunoSEQ multiplex PCR; TCRdb has only the in-frame clones, and not every one. The table lists around 50,000 clones, around 73% of them singletons, with roughly 6.1% in the top ten. Participants came from under 30 US areas, aged roughly 18 to 89 years. Trimming pared 2 bases from V and 1 base from J, leaving 5 bases between. Germline V gene lookup returns CDR1 MGHRA and CDR2 YSYEKL. This CDR3 is built from 13 residues. Source material: PBMCs or T cells enriched from blood (not recorded which). V is TRBV4-1 and J is TRBJ1-1; no firm D call. The TCR was taken from a woman aged 45-65 years with acute COVID-19. Here the CDR3 reads CASSQWQNTEAFF. The CDR3 DNA sequence: TGCGCCAGCAGCCAATGGCAGAACACTGAAGCTTTCTTT.